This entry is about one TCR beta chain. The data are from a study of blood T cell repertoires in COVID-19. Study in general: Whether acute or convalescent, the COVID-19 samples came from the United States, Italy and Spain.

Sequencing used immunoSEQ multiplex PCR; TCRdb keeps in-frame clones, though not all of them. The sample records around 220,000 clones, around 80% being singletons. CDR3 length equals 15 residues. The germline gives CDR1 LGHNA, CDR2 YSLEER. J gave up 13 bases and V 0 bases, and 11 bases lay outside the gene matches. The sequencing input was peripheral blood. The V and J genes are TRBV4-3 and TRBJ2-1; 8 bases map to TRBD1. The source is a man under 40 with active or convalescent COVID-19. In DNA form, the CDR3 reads TGCGCCAGCAGCCAAGAGTTTGGACAGGGACGGCGACAGTTCTTC. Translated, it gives CASSQEFGQGRRQFF.